Listed here are 23 T cell receptor beta chains from one sample, sequenced in a study of blood T cell repertoires in COVID-19. TCRdb's copy holds only in-frame clones and misses some; the assay was immunoSEQ multiplex PCR. The sample yields more than 85,000 clones, under 80% seen once. The source material was peripheral blood. These receptors were collected from a woman between 65 and 79 years old with acute or convalescent COVID-19.

The genes are TRBV28 and TRBJ1-1; no firm D call. The CDR3 contains 10 residues. The germline gives CDR1 MDHEN, CDR2 SYDVKM. V lost 10 bases to trimming and J lost 3 bases, with 6 bases between them. As DNA, the CDR3 is TGTGCCACCTTATACACTGAAGCTTTCTTT. Its translation: CATLYTEAFF. Combining the CDR3 with reference TRBV28 and TRBJ1-1 gives the whole variable domain DVKVTQSSRYLVKRTGEKVFLECVQDMDHENMFWYRQDPGLGLRLIYFSYDVKMKEKGDIPEGYSVSREKKERFSLILESASTNQTSMYLCATLYTEAFFGQGTRLTVV.

The chain joins TRBV2 to TRBJ2-1; 13 nucleotides match TRBD2. Germline V lookup: CDR1 SNHLY, CDR2 FYNNEI. V lost 6 bases to trimming and J lost 3 bases; unmatched junction nucleotides: 5. The CDR3 covers 16 residues. The CDR3 is CASRKLAGGVYNEQFF. The CDR3 bases are TGTGCCAGCAGGAAACTAGCGGGGGGGGTCTACAATGAGCAGTTCTTC.

This clone was seen once. This chain links TRBV5-6 with TRBJ1-4; D is unclear. Germline V lookup: CDR1 SGHDT, CDR2 YYEEEE. The CDR3 covers 15 residues. The V end was cut by 0 bases, the J end by 5 bases, with 11 bases between. The CDR3 sequence: CASSLGMAGNEKLFF. CDR3 in DNA: TGTGCCAGCAGCTTGGGGATGGCGGGAAATGAAAAACTGTTTTTT.

This chain joins TRBV5-6 and TRBJ2-2; 8 nucleotides line up with TRBD2. This CDR3 is built from 16 residues. Germline V CDR1 and CDR2: SGHDT, YYEEEE. Losses at the gene ends were 1 base for V and 1 base for J; bases not matched to a gene: 3. CDR3 coding DNA: TGTGCCAGCAGCTTGACGAGCGGGGGGAACACCGGGGAGCTGTTTTTT. Protein sequence: CASSLTSGGNTGELFF. The full variable domain, in which reference TRBV5-6 and TRBJ2-2 provide the parts outside the CDR3, is DAGVTQSPTHLIKTRGQQVTLRCSPKSGHDTVSWYQQALGQGPQFIFQYYEEEERQRGNFPDRFSGHQFPNYSSELNVNALLLGDSALYLCASSLTSGGNTGELFFGEGSRLTVL.

This clone was seen a few times. The CDR3 region is CASSYRGEAFF. In DNA, the CDR3 is TGTGCCAGCAGCTACCGCGGTGAAGCTTTCTTT. The chain combines TRBV7-2 with TRBJ1-1; D gene unclear. V was trimmed by 4 bases and J by 7 bases, leaving 7 bases between them. The CDR3 runs 11 residues. CDR1 is SGHTA and CDR2 is FQGNSA in the germline V gene.

This clone was counted a single time. The chain links TRBV5-6 to TRBJ2-7; 8 nucleotides agree with TRBD1. This CDR3 contains 14 residues. Germline CDR1 and CDR2: SGHDT and YYEEEE. Trimming at V came to 0 bases and at J to 7 bases, leaving 6 bases not matched to a gene. The CDR3 loop is CASSLGTGFGEQYF. The CDR3 DNA follows: TGTGCCAGCAGCTTGGGGACAGGGTTTGGGGAGCAGTACTTC.

This sequence joins TRBV3-1 (or the pseudogene TRBV3-2) and TRBJ2-5, with a possible D match to TRBD1 (5 bases). Germline CDR1 LGHDT, CDR2 YNNKEL (reference sequence). V lost 4 bases, J lost 7 bases, and 13 bases lay in between. The CDR3 spans 13 residues. DNA for the CDR3: TGTGCCAGCAGCCCCTTTATCAGGGTGACCCAGTACTTC. This gives the protein CASSPFIRVTQYF.

This chain joins TRBV5-4 and TRBJ2-7, with D unclear. Deletions cut 0 bases from V and 3 bases from J, with 13 bases between. From germline, CDR1 is SGHNT and CDR2 YYREEE (reference sequence). This CDR3 is 15 amino acids long. In nucleotides, the CDR3 is TGTGCCAGCAGCTTGGGATCGGGTAAGGTCTACGAGCAGTACTTC. This encodes CASSLGSGKVYEQYF. Looking up the rest from reference TRBV5-4 and TRBJ2-7 gives the full variable domain: ETGVTQSPTHLIKTRGQQVTLRCSSQSGHNTVSWYQQALGQGPQFIFQYYREEENGRGNFPPRFSGLQFPNYSSELNVNALELDDSALYLCASSLGSGKVYEQYFGPGTRLTVT.

This chain connects TRBV9 to TRBJ2-7; 7 nucleotides agree with TRBD1. The CDR3 sequence is 14 residues long. Losses at the gene ends were 0 bases for V and 3 bases for J; bases not matched to a gene: 3. The germline V gene encodes CDR1 SGDLS and CDR2 YYNGEE. The CDR3 here is CASSVGPGGYEQYF. Here the CDR3 DNA reads TGTGCCAGCAGCGTAGGTCCAGGGGGCTACGAGCAGTACTTC.

V usage is TRBV7-2 and J usage is TRBJ1-2; D might be TRBD1 (6 bases). Germline values: CDR1 SGHTA, CDR2 FQGNSA. V was shortened by 5 bases and J by 5 bases, with 15 bases between the two germline ends. The CDR3 sequence is 14 residues long. CDR3 DNA: TGTGCCAGCAGCCCTGCCCAGGGGCCGTATGGCTACACCTTC. Translating gives CASSPAQGPYGYTF.

V is TRBV7-2 and J is TRBJ2-5; the D gene is possibly TRBD1 (5 bases). The CDR3 totals 13 residues. The germline CDR1 and CDR2 sequences are SGHTA and FQGNSA. The V end was cut by 3 bases, the J end by 6 bases, with 11 bases between. The CDR3 loop reads CASSFGRDKTQYF. CDR3 bases: TGTGCCAGCAGCTTCGGCAGGGATAAGACCCAGTACTTC. Full variable domain (rest looked up from reference TRBV7-2 and TRBJ2-5): GAGVSQSPSNKVTEKGKDVELRCDPISGHTALYWYRQSLGQGLEFLIYFQGNSAPDKSGLPSDRFSAERTGGSVSTLTIQRTQQEDSAVYLCASSFGRDKTQYFGPGTRLLVL.

The chain uses TRBV7-2 and TRBJ1-2; TRBD1 aligns across 9 bases. V lost 6 bases to trimming and J lost 7 bases; unmatched junction nucleotides: 6. Germline V CDR1 and CDR2: SGHTA, FQGNSA. The CDR3 consists of 13 residues. Here the CDR3 reads CASSLQGAGGYTF. For the CDR3, the DNA is TGTGCCAGCAGTCTACAGGGGGCTGGTGGCTACACCTTC. The variable domain in full, completed from reference TRBV7-2 and TRBJ1-2, reads GAGVSQSPSNKVTEKGKDVELRCDPISGHTALYWYRQSLGQGLEFLIYFQGNSAPDKSGLPSDRFSAERTGGSVSTLTIQRTQQEDSAVYLCASSLQGAGGYTFGSGTRLTVV.

The chain links TRBV28 to TRBJ2-1; TRBD2 matches at 8 bases. Trimming cost V 7 bases and J 7 bases; bases outside gene matches: 12. Germline values: CDR1 MDHEN, CDR2 SYDVKM. The CDR3 covers 15 residues. Here the CDR3 DNA reads TGTGCCAGCAACATCGGGGGGGCGGGAATGAATGAGCAGTTCTTC. Its translation: CASNIGGAGMNEQFF.

The chain uses TRBV19 and TRBJ2-2; no reliable D call. The germline V and J ends were trimmed by 3 bases and 4 bases, with 12 bases remaining between them. CDR1 LNHDA and CDR2 SQIVND come from the germline V gene (reference sequence). The CDR3 covers 15 residues. As DNA, the CDR3 is TGTGCCAGTAGTATTGCTCAGGTCTCCACCGGGGAGCTGTTTTTT. It is translated as CASSIAQVSTGELFF.

The rearrangement joins TRBV18 to TRBJ1-6; 9 positions match TRBD1. The CDR3 spans 14 residues. Germline V gene data show CDR1 as KGHSH and CDR2 as LQKENI. The J segment lost 8 bases and the V segment lost 3 bases, leaving 2 bases of the junction unmatched. In nucleotides, the CDR3 is TGTGCCAGCTCACCCCGGACAGGGGATTCACCCCTCCACTTT. As protein: CASSPRTGDSPLHF.

There are a few counts of this clone. The chain recombines TRBV12-5 with TRBJ1-2, with TRBD1 as a possible D gene (5 bases). V was clipped by 1 base and J by 4 bases, with 10 bases between them. The CDR3 is 14 residues long. The germline gives CDR1 LGHNT, CDR2 FRNRAP. CDR3 coding DNA: TGTGCTAGTGGTTTGGCAGGGATTGCCTATGGCTACACCTTC. Encoded protein: CASGLAGIAYGYTF.

This chain links TRBV7-2 with TRBJ2-7; possible D gene TRBD2, 6 bases. V lost 4 bases to trimming and J lost 3 bases, with 16 bases between them. This CDR3 spans 15 amino acids. Germline CDR1 SGHTA, CDR2 FQGNSA. CDR3 nucleotides: TGTGCCAGCAGCTACAGCGGGTCCTCCTACTACGAGCAGTACTTC. This translates into CASSYSGSSYYEQYF.

The chain uses TRBV7-2 and TRBJ2-2; TRBD1 aligns across 7 bases. J was trimmed by 1 base and V by 7 bases; bases with no gene match: 3. The germline gives CDR1 SGHTA, CDR2 FQGNSA. CDR3 length equals 14 residues. As DNA, the CDR3 is TGTGCCAGCATCAGGGACAGGAACACCGGGGAGCTGTTTTTT. It is translated as CASIRDRNTGELFF.

This clone has just a few counts. The genes are TRBV5-1 and TRBJ2-6; maybe TRBD1 (6 bases). The V end lost 0 bases, the J end lost 1 base, and 17 bases lay between the germline ends. Germline CDR1 is SGHRS and CDR2 is YFSETQ. CDR3 length equals 19 residues. In DNA, the CDR3 is TGCGCCAGCAGCTTGGACCCTGCCACAGGGTGGTCTGGGGCCAACGTCCTGACTTTC. Its protein is CASSLDPATGWSGANVLTF.

This clone was seen only once. This chain joins TRBV2 and TRBJ2-3; 8 nucleotides agree with TRBD1. This CDR3 is 12 amino acids long. CDR1 and CDR2 from the germline V gene are SNHLY and FYNNEI. V shed 7 bases, J shed 7 bases, and the junction held 4 bases outside the gene matches. CDR3 bases: TGTGCCAGCATCCGACAGGGGAATACGCAGTATTTT. It yields the protein CASIRQGNTQYF.

V is TRBV5-1 and J is TRBJ1-1; 8 bases are shared with TRBD1. The CDR3 covers 15 residues. In germline, CDR1 is SGHRS, CDR2 YFSETQ. The V and J ends lost 2 bases and 1 base, in that order; junction bases with no gene match: 4. CDR3 coding DNA: TGCGCCAGCAGCTTCCGGACAGGGAAGAACACTGAAGCTTTCTTT. Protein: CASSFRTGKNTEAFF.

The rearrangement joins TRBV19 to TRBJ1-3; weak D call: TRBD1 (6 bases). Per germline, CDR1 LNHDA and CDR2 SQIVND (reference sequence). The CDR3 is 16 residues long. Deletions cut 6 bases from V and 0 bases from J, with 15 bases between. The CDR3 DNA sequence: TGTGCCAGTAGCACACTCGGACAGCTCTCTGGAAACACCATATATTTT. This gives the protein CASSTLGQLSGNTIYF.

V gene TRBV28 combines with J gene TRBJ2-5, with D possibly being TRBD2 (7 bases). CDR1 and CDR2 from the germline V gene are MDHEN and SYDVKM. There are 14 residues in the CDR3. Trimming removed 6 bases from V and 3 bases from J, with 14 bases in between. The CDR3: CASSLQGLKETQYF. The CDR3 DNA reads as TGTGCCAGCAGCTTACAGGGACTAAAAGAGACCCAGTACTTC. Filled out from reference TRBV28 and TRBJ2-5, the complete variable domain reads DVKVTQSSRYLVKRTGEKVFLECVQDMDHENMFWYRQDPGLGLRLIYFSYDVKMKEKGDIPEGYSVSREKKERFSLILESASTNQTSMYLCASSLQGLKETQYFGPGTRLLVL.